This T cell receptor (beta chain) was identified in a study of T cells after yellow fever vaccination. Whole-study findings and limits: Overall, a small share of clonotypes was seen in both CD4 and CD8 compartments.

The germline V and J ends were trimmed by 4 bases and 11 bases, with 14 bases remaining between them. There are 12 residues in the CDR3. Per the germline V gene, CDR1 is LGHNA and CDR2 is YSLEER. Using its own MiXCR run on the 5' RACE reads, TCRdb lists one record per CDR3 protein. Seen here are 110,000 or so distinct CDR3 sequences, around 6.7% observed once, and the top ten hold approximately 3%. As to this clonotype: Its antigen is undetermined.

This chain joins TRBV4-3 and TRBJ1-1, with a possible D match to TRBD1 (5 bases). The sequence was collected from a man aged 18 to 29 who received the YFV17D yellow fever vaccine. Here the sequenced sample was CD4+ T cells sorted from PBMCs, taken more than 40 days after the first yellow fever vaccination. The CDR3 loop reads CASSPQEGPAFF. The CDR3 coding sequence is TGCGCCAGCAGCCCCCAGGAGGGACCGGCTTTCTTT.